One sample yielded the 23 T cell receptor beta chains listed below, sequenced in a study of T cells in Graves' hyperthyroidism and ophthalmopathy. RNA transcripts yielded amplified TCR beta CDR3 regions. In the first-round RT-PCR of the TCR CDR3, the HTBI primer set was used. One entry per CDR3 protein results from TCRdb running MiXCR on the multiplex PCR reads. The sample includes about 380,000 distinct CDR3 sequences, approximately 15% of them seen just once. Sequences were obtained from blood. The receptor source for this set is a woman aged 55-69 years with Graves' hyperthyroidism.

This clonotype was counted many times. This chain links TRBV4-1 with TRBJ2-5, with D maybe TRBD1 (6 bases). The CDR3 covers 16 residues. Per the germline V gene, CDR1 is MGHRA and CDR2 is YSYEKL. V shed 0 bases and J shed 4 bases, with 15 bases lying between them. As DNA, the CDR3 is TGCGCCAGCAGCCAAGATTTACGCAGGGGTCGAGAGACCCAGTACTTC. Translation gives CASSQDLRRGRETQYF.

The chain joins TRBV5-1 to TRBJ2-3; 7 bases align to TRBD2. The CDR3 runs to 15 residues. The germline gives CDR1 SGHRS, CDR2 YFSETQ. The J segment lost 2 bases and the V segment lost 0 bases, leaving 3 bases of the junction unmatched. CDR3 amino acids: CASSLEAGYTDTQYF. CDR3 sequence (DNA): TGCGCCAGCAGCTTGGAAGCGGGGTACACAGATACGCAGTATTTT.

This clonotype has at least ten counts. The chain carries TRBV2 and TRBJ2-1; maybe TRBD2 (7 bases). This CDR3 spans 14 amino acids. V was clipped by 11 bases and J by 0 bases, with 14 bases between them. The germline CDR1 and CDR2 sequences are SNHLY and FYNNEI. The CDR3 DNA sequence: TGTGCCGGGGGGCGGGGGTCCTCCTACAATGAGCAGTTCTTC. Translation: CAGGRGSSYNEQFF.

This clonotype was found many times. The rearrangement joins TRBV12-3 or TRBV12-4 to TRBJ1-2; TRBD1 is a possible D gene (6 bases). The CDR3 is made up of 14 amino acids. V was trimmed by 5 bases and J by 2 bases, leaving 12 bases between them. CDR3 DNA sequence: TGTGCCAGCAGTCGATTAACAGGGAACTATGGCTACACCTTC. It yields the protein CASSRLTGNYGYTF.

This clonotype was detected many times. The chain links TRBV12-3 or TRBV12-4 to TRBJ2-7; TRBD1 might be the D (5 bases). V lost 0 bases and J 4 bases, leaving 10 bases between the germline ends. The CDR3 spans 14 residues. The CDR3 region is CASSLARGMYEQYF. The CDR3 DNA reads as TGTGCCAGCAGTTTAGCTAGGGGAATGTACGAGCAGTACTTC.

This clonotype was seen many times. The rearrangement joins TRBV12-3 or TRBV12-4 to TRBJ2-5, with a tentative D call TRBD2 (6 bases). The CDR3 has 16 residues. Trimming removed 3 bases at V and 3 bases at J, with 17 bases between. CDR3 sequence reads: CASSLGGNRPKETQYF. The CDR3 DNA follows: TGTGCCAGCAGTTTGGGGGGAAATCGGCCTAAAGAGACCCAGTACTTC.

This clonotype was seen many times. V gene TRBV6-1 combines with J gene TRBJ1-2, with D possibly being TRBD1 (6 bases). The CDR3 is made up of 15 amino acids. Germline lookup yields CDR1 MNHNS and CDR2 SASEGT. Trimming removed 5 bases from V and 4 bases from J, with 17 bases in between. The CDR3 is CASSPSGGYFYGYTF. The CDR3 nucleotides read TGTGCCAGCAGTCCCTCCGGGGGCTACTTCTATGGCTACACCTTC.

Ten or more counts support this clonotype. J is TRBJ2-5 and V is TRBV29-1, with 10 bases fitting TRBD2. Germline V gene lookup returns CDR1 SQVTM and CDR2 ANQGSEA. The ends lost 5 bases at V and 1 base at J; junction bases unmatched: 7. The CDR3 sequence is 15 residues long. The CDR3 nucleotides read TGCAGCGTTTGGGAGCGGGGGGGGTTCCAAGAGACCCAGTACTTC. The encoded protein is CSVWERGGFQETQYF.

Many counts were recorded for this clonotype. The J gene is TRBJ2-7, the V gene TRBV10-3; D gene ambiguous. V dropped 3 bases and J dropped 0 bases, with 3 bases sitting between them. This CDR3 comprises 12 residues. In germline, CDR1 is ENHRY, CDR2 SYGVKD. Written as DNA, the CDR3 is TGTGCCATCAGTGACACCTCCTACGAGCAGTACTTC. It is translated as CAISDTSYEQYF.

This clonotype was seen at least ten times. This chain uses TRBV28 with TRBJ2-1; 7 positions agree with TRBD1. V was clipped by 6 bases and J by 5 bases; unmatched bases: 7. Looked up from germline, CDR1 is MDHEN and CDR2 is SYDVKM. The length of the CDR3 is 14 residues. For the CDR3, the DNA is TGTGCCAGCAGGCTCCAGACAGGGAACAATGAGCAGTTCTTC. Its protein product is CASRLQTGNNEQFF.

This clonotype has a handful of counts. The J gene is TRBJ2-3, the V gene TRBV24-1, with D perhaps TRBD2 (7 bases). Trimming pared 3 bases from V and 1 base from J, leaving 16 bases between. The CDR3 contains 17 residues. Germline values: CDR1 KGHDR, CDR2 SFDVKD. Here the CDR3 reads CATSDHGLEGGTDTQYF. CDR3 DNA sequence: TGTGCCACCAGTGATCACGGACTAGAGGGGGGCACAGATACGCAGTATTTT.

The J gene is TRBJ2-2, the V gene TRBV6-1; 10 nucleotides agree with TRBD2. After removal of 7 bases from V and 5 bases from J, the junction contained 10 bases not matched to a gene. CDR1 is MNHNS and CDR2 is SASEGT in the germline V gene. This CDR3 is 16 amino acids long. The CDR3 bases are TGTGCCAGCACACTAGCGGGGAGGGGACTTACCGGGGAGCTGTTTTTT. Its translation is CASTLAGRGLTGELFF.

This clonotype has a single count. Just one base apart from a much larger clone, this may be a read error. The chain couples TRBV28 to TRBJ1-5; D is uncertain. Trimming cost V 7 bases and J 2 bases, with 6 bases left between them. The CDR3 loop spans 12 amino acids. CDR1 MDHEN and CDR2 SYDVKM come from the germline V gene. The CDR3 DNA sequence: TGTGCCAGCACTCCAGGCAATCAGCCCCAGCATTTT. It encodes CASTPGNQPQHF.

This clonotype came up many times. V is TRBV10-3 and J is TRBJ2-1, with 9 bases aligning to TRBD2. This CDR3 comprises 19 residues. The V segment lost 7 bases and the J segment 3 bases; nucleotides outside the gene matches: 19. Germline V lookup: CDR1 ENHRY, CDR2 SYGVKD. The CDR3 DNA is TGTGCCATCACCGAGTCAAGACTAGCGGTTCGAGGCCTCTACAATGAGCAGTTCTTC. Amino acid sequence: CAITESRLAVRGLYNEQFF.

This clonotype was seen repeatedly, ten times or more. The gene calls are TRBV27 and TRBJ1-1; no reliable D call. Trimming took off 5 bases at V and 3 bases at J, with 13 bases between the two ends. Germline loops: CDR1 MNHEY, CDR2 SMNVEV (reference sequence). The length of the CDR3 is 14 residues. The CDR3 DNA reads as TGTGCCAGCAGTCTACGACAAGGGTACACTGAAGCTTTCTTT. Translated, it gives CASSLRQGYTEAFF.

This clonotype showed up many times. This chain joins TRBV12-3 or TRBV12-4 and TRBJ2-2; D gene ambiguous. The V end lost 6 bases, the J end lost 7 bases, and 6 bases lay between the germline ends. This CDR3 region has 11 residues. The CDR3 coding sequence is TGTGCCAGCAGGGCAGTCGGGGAGCTGTTTTTT. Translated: CASRAVGELFF.

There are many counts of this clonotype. The CDR3 sequence: CASSLEYRTGVDQPQHF. The CDR3 bases are TGTGCCAGCAGTTTAGAGTACCGGACAGGGGTGGATCAGCCCCAGCATTTT. The genes are TRBV27 and TRBJ1-5; 9 nucleotides align to TRBD1. CDR3 length: 17 residues. J gave up 5 bases and V 2 bases, and 10 bases lay outside the gene matches. Per the germline V gene, CDR1 is MNHEY and CDR2 is SMNVEV (reference sequence).

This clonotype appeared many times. The CDR3: CASSQDVTGNYGYTF. The CDR3 DNA follows: TGTGCCAGCAGCCAAGACGTGACAGGGAACTATGGCTACACCTTC. V usage is TRBV3-1 and J usage is TRBJ1-2; 7 bases line up with TRBD1. The CDR3 covers 15 residues. CDR1 is LGHDT, CDR2 YNNKEL, per germline (reference sequence). The J segment lost 2 bases and the V segment lost 0 bases, leaving 3 bases of the junction unmatched.

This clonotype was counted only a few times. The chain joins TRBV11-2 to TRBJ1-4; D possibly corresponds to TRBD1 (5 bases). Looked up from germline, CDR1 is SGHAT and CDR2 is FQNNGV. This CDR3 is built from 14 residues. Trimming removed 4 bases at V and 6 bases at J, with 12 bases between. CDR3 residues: CASSSGQGYEKLFF. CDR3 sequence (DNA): TGTGCCAGCAGCTCGGGGCAGGGATATGAAAAACTGTTTTTT.

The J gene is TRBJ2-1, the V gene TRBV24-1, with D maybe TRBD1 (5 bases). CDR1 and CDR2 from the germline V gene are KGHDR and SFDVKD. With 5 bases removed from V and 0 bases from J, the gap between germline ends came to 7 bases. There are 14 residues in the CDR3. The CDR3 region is CATSGQGSYNEQFF. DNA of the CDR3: TGTGCCACCAGTGGGCAGGGCTCCTACAATGAGCAGTTCTTC.

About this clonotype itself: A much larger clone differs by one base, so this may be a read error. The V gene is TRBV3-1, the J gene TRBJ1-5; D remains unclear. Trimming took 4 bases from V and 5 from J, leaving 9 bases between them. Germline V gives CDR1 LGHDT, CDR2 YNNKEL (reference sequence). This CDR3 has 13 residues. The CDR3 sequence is CASSRDGYQPQHF. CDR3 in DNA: TGTGCCAGCAGCCGAGACGGGTATCAGCCCCAGCATTTT.

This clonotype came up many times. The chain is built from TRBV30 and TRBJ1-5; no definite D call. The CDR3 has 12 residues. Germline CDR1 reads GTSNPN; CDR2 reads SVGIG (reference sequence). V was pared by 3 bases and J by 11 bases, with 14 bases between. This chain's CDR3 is CAWSRDRSTQHF. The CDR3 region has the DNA TGTGCCTGGAGCCGAGACCGCAGCACCCAGCATTTT.

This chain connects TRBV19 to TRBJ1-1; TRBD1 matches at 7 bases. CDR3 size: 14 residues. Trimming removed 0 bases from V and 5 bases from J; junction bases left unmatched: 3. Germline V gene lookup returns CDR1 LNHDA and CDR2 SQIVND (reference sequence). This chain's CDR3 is CASSIDRGETEAFF. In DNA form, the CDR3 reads TGTGCCAGTAGTATAGACAGGGGGGAGACTGAAGCTTTCTTT.